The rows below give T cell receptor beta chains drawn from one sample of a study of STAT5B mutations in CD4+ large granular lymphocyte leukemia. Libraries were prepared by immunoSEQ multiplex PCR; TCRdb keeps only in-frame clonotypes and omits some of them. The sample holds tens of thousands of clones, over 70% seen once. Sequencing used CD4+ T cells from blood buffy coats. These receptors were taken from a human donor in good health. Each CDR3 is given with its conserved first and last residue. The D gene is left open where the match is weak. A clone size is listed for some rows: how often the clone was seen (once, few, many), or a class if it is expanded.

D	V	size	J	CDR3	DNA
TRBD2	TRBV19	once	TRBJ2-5	CASSMVGLAGRVGETQYF	TGTGCCAGTAGTATGGTGGGACTAGCGGGTAGAGTCGGGGAGACCCAGTACTTC
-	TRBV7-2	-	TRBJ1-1	CASSLDMWFEAFF	TGTGCCAGCAGCTTAGATATGTGGTTTGAAGCTTTCTTT
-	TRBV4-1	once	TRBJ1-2	CASSQDPFGYGTYGYTF	TGCGCCAGCAGCCAAGATCCGTTCGGGTATGGGACCTATGGCTACACCTTC
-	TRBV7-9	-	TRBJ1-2	CASSLSGRTYGYTF	TGTGCCAGCAGCTTATCCGGACGGACCTATGGCTACACCTTC
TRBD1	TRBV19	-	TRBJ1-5	CASSIGTGGSRYNQPQHF	TGTGCCAGTAGTATTGGGACAGGGGGGTCGAGGTACAATCAGCCCCAGCATTTT
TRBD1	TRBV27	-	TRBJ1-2	CASSPWGQGGGYTF	TGTGCCAGCAGTCCCTGGGGACAGGGCGGGGGCTACACCTTC
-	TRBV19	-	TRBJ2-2	CASREQGGAGELFF	TGTGCCAGTAGAGAACAGGGAGGCGCCGGGGAGCTGTTTTTT
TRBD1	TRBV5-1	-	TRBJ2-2	CASAPRQGNTGELFF	TGCGCCAGCGCCCCTCGACAGGGAAACACCGGGGAGCTGTTTTTT
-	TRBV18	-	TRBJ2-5	CASSPGKKTQYF	TGTGCCAGCTCCCCCGGAAAAAAGACCCAGTACTTC
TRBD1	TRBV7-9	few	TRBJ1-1	CASSPKDRLGAEAFF	TGTGCCAGCAGCCCTAAGGACAGGTTAGGCGCTGAAGCTTTCTTT
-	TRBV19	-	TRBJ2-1	CASTFYNEQFF	TGTGCCAGTACCTTCTACAATGAGCAGTTCTTC
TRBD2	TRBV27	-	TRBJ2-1	CASSSTSGSIQQQFF	TGTGCCAGCAGTTCCACTAGCGGGTCAATTCAACAGCAGTTCTTC
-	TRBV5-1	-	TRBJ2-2	CASRPTGLTGELFF	TGCGCCAGCAGACCCACAGGGTTGACCGGGGAGCTGTTTTTT
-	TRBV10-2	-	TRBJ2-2	CASSAEPNTGELFF	TGCGCCAGCAGTGCCGAGCCGAACACCGGGGAGCTGTTTTTT
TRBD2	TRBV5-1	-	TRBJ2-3	CASSLAGVGTDTQYF	TGCGCCAGCAGCCTAGCGGGAGTTGGGACAGATACGCAGTATTTT
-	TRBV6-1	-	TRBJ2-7	CASSPLGQGNYEQYF	TGTGCCAGCAGTCCTCTGGGGCAGGGAAACTACGAGCAGTACTTC
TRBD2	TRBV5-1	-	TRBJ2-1	CASSGGLANSYNEQFF	TGCGCCAGCAGCGGGGGACTAGCGAACTCCTACAATGAGCAGTTCTTC
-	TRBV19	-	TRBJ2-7	CASATAVSSYEQYF	TGTGCCAGTGCCACAGCGGTCAGCTCCTACGAGCAGTACTTC
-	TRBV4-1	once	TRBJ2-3	CASSQVYTYTDTQYF	TGCGCCAGCAGCCAAGTGTACACCTACACAGATACGCAGTATTTT
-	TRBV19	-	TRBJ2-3	CASSIQGGTQYF	TGTGCCAGTAGTATACAAGGTGGTACGCAGTATTTT
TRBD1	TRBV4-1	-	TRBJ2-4	CASSQPDRGVVIQYF	TGCGCCAGCAGCCAACCGGACAGGGGAGTAGTCATTCAGTACTTC
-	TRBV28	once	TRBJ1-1	CANSLGGLSNTEAFF	TGTGCCAACAGTTTAGGGGGGCTCAGTAACACTGAAGCTTTCTTT
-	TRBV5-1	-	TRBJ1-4	CASSTGHPEKLFF	TGCGCCAGCAGCACGGGACACCCCGAAAAACTGTTTTTT
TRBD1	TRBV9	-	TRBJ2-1	CASSVVGQANEQFF	TGTGCCAGCAGCGTAGTAGGACAGGCCAATGAGCAGTTCTTC
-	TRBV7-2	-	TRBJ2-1	CASSRWVPSSYNEQFF	TGTGCCAGCAGCCGATGGGTCCCGAGCTCCTACAATGAGCAGTTCTTC
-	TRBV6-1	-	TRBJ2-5	CASNLQGFKETQYF	TGTGCCAGCAATCTACAGGGATTCAAGGAGACCCAGTACTTC
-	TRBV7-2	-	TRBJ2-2	CASSSRNTGELFF	TGTGCCAGCAGCTCCAGAAACACCGGGGAGCTGTTTTTT
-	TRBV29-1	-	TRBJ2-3	CSAKSPVSTDTQYF	TGCAGCGCTAAATCCCCAGTGAGCACAGATACGCAGTATTTT
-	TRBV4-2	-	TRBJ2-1	CASSARAREALDEQFF	TGTGCCAGCAGCGCGAGGGCGAGGGAGGCGTTAGATGAGCAGTTCTTC
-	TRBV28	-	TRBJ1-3	CASSPPGTAGNTIYF	TGTGCCAGCAGTCCACCCGGGACTGCTGGAAACACCATATATTTT
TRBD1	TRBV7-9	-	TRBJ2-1	CASTDRGLGEQFF	TGTGCCAGCACCGACAGGGGTCTGGGTGAGCAGTTCTTC
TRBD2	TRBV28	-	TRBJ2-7	CASSVGLAYEQYF	TGTGCCAGCAGTGTAGGACTAGCCTACGAGCAGTACTTC
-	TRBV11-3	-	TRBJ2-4	CASSSGRVGKNIQYF	TGTGCCAGCAGCTCTGGGCGGGTAGGCAAAAACATTCAGTACTTC
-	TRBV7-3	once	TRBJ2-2	CASSSQGIATGELFF	TGTGCCAGCAGCTCGCAGGGGATAGCCACCGGGGAGCTGTTTTTT
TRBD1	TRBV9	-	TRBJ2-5	CASNRDRAETQYF	TGTGCCAGCAACCGGGACAGGGCGGAGACCCAGTACTTC
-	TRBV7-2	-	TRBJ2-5	CASSLGGGGEETQYF	TGTGCCAGCAGCTTAGGAGGGGGGGGTGAAGAGACCCAGTACTTC
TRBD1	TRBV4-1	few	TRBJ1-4	CASSLHRGVGEKLFF	TGCGCCAGCAGCTTACACAGGGGTGTTGGCGAAAAACTGTTTTTT
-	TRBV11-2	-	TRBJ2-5	CASSPGRGETQYF	TGTGCCAGCAGCCCTGGACGAGGGGAGACCCAGTACTTC
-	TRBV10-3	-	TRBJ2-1	CAISESDGGVWEQFF	TGTGCCATCAGTGAGTCGGACGGCGGGGTCTGGGAGCAGTTCTTC
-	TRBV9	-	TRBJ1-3	CASSESPRAPRNTIYF	TGTGCCAGCAGCGAGTCGCCCAGGGCGCCGAGAAACACCATATATTTT
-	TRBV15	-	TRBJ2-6	CATSSISWANVLTF	TGTGCCACCAGCAGCATCAGCTGGGCCAACGTCCTGACTTTC
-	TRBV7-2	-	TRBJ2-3	CASSIETGDTQYF	TGTGCCAGCAGCATCGAGACGGGGGATACGCAGTATTTT
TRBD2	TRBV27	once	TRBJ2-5	CASSKRGGQETQYF	TGTGCCAGCAGCAAGCGGGGGGGCCAAGAGACCCAGTACTTC
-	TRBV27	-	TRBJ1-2	CASSSGALYGYTF	TGTGCCAGCAGTTCCGGGGCTCTTTATGGCTACACCTTC
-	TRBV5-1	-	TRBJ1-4	CASRSTMDEKLFF	TGCGCCAGCAGGAGCACGATGGATGAAAAACTGTTTTTT
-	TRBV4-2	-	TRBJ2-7	CASSQDVAVDYEQYF	TGTGCCAGCAGCCAAGACGTAGCGGTAGACTACGAGCAGTACTTC